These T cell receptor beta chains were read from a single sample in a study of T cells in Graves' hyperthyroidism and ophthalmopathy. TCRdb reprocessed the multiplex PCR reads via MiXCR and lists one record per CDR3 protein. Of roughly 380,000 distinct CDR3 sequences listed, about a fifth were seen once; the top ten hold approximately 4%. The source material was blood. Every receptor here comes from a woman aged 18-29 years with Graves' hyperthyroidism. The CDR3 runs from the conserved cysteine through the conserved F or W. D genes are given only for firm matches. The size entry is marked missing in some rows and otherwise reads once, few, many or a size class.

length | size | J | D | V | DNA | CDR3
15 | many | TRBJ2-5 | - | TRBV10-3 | TGTGCCATCAGTGGGACAGACAGCCCAGGGGAGACCCAGTACTTC | CAISGTDSPGETQYF
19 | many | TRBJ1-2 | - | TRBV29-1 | TGCAGCGTTGAAAGACAGGCAAGAGAGGTGTGGTCGCCTAACTATGGCTACACCTTC | CSVERQAREVWSPNYGYTF
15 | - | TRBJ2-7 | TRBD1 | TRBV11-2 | TGTGCCAGCAGCTTATCACAGGGGGTCTCCTACGAGCAGTACTTC | CASSLSQGVSYEQYF
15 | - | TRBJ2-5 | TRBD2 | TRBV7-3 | TGTGCCAGCAGCCCAAAGGGGCGGGGGGGAGAGACCCAGTACTTC | CASSPKGRGGETQYF
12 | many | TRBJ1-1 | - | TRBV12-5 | TGTGCTAGTGGTTTGGGAGGGACTGAAGCTTTCTTT | CASGLGGTEAFF
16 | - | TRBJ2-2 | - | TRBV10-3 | TGTGCCACCCGCCGGTCCCGCTCCGTGAACACCGGGGAGCTGTTTTTT | CATRRSRSVNTGELFF
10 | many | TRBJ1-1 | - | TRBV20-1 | TGCAGTGCTAGAAGTACTGAAGCTTTCTTT | CSARSTEAFF
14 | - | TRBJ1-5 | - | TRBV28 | TGTGCCAGCATTCACGGGGAATTTCAACAGCCCCAGCATTTT | CASIHGEFQQPQHF
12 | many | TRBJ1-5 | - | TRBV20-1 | TGCAGTGCTAGACCTAAAAATCAGCCCCAGCATTTT | CSARPKNQPQHF
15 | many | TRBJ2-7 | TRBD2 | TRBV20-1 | TGCAGTGCTAGCGATATAGCGGGGCCATCCTACGAGCAGTACTTC | CSASDIAGPSYEQYF
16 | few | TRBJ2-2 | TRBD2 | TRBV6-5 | TGTGCCAGCAGCTATAGCGGGGGGGCCCCCACCGGGGAGCTGTTTTTT | CASSYSGGAPTGELFF
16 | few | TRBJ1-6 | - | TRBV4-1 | TGCGCCAGCAGCCTAATAGCAGGGCTCTATAATTCACCCCTCCACTTT | CASSLIAGLYNSPLHF
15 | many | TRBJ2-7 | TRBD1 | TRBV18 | TGTGCCAGCTCACCTAGGGGACAGGGGATCGGCGAGCAGTACTTC | CASSPRGQGIGEQYF
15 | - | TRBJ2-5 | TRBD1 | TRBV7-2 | TGTGCCAGCAGCTCGGGACAGGGTAGTGAGGGGACCCAGTACTTC | CASSSGQGSEGTQYF
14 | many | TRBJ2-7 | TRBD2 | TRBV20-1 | TGCAGTGCGCCCTGGACTAGCGGGTCCTACGAGCAGTACTTC | CSAPWTSGSYEQYF
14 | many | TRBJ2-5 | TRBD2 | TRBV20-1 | TGCAGTGCTAGGTGGACTAGCGGAGGGGGGACCCAGTACTTC | CSARWTSGGGTQYF
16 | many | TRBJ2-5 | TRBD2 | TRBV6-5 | TGTGCCAGCAGTTACTCGGGGCGGGGGAACCAAGAGACCCAGTACTTC | CASSYSGRGNQETQYF
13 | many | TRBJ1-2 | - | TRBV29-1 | TGCAGCGTTGAGGCCCAGACATGGGACGGCTACACCTTC | CSVEAQTWDGYTF
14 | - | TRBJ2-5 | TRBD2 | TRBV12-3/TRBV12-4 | TGTGCCAGCAGACGGGGGGGCCGGGGAGAGACCCAGTACTTC | CASRRGGRGETQYF
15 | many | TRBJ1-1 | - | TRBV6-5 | TGTGCCAGCAGTTACGGTGGGGGAGTGGGCACTGAAGCTTTCTTT | CASSYGGGVGTEAFF
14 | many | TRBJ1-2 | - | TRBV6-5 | TGTGCCAGCAGAAAACCGGTCTGGGGGGTGGGCTACACCTTC | CASRKPVWGVGYTF
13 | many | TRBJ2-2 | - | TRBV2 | TGTGCCAGCAGCTATCCTTCCGCAGGGGAGCTGTTTTTT | CASSYPSAGELFF
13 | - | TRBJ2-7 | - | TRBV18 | TGTGCCAGCACGAGACAGCCTTCCTACGAGCAGTACTTC | CASTRQPSYEQYF
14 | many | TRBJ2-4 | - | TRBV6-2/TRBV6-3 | TGTGCCAGCAGTTACTCGGGCAGGGATCGAGTTAAGTACTTC | CASSYSGRDRVKYF
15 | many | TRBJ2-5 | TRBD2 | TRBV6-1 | TGTGCCAGCAGTACCCGGACGGGAGGGAAAGAGACCCAGTACTTC | CASSTRTGGKETQYF
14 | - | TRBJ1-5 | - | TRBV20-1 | TGCAGTGCTAGTAAAGGGGGGCCCAATCAGCCCCAGCATTTT | CSASKGGPNQPQHF
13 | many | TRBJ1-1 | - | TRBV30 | TGTGCCTGGAGCGAACAGGGTTACACTGAAGCTTTCTTT | CAWSEQGYTEAFF
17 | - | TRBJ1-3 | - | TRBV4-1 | TGCGCCAGCAGCCAAGACTATCGGGGCACTGGAGGAAACACCATATATTTT | CASSQDYRGTGGNTIYF
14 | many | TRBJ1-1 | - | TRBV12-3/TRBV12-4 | TGTGCCAGCAGTTTAGTGTTATGGGAGGGGAAAGCTTTCTTT | CASSLVLWEGKAFF
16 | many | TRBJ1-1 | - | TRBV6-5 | TGTGCCAGCAGTTACCCCAAGGGGGGTCGGGTCACTGAAGCTTTCTTT | CASSYPKGGRVTEAFF
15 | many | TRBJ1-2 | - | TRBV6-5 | TGTGCCAGCAGTTACTCGTCCGCAGGCGGCTATGGCTACACCTTC | CASSYSSAGGYGYTF
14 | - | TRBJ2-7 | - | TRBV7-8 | TGTGCCAGCAGACCGGGGACAACTATCTACGAGCAGTACTTC | CASRPGTTIYEQYF
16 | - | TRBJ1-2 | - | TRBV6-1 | TGTGCCAGCAGGAAGGGGGACACCCAGAAAAACTATGGCTACACCTTC | CASRKGDTQKNYGYTF
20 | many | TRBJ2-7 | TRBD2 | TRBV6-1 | TGTGCCAGCAGTGAATCTTGGGGTGGACTAGCGGGGGGCTCTAGCTACGAGCAGTACTTC | CASSESWGGLAGGSSYEQYF
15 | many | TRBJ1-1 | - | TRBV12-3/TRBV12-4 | TGTGCCAGCAGTTCCCCGACAGATATGAACACTGAAGCTTTCTTT | CASSSPTDMNTEAFF
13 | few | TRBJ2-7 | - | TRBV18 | TGTGCCAGCTCCCCGGGAAGCGCCTACGAGCAGTACTTC | CASSPGSAYEQYF
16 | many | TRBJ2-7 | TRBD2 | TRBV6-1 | TGTGCCAGCAGTGAAGCTTTGCGGGGGGGTTCCTACGAGCAGTACTTC | CASSEALRGGSYEQYF
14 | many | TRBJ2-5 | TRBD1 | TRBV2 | TGTGCCAGCAGGGACAGGGACCTGGAGGGGACCCAGTACTTC | CASRDRDLEGTQYF
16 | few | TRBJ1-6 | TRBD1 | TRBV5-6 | TGTGCCAGCAGCTTATCCGAGACAGGGTTAAATTCACCCCTCCACTTT | CASSLSETGLNSPLHF
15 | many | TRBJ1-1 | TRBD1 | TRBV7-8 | TGTGCCAGCAGCTCCGAGACAGGGTATTCTTTTGGAGCTTTCTTT | CASSSETGYSFGAFF
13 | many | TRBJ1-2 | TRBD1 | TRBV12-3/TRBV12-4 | TGTGCCAGCAGTTTATTAGGACAGGCCCTCTACACCTTC | CASSLLGQALYTF
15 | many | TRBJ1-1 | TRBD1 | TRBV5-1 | TGCGCCAGCAGCTTGAGGACAGGGTTGAACACTGAAGCTTTCTTT | CASSLRTGLNTEAFF
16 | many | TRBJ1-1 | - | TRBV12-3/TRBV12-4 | TGTGCCAGCAGTTCCCGGGTTCGAGACTTTGACACTGAAACTTTCTTT | CASSSRVRDFDTETFF
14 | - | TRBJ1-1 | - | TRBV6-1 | TGTGCCAGCAGTGTCTCCTCGAGGGGCACTGAAGCTTTCTTT | CASSVSSRGTEAFF
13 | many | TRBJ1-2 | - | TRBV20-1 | TGCAGCGTCCTCCCAGGCGGCTACTATGGCTACACCTTC | CSVLPGGYYGYTF
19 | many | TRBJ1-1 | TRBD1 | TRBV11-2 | TGTGCCAGCAGCTTAGTTATCCGGGACAGGGGGCGGGTGAACACTGAAGCTTTCTTT | CASSLVIRDRGRVNTEAFF
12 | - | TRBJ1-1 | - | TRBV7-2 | TGTGCCAGCAGCATCCCCGGGAGCGCCGCTTTCTTT | CASSIPGSAAFF
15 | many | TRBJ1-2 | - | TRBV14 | TGTGCCAGCAGCCAAGATTTGGCAGATACCTATGGCTACACCTTC | CASSQDLADTYGYTF
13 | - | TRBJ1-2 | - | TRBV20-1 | TGCAGTGTCACAGGACGTGTGGGCGATGGCTACACCTTC | CSVTGRVGDGYTF
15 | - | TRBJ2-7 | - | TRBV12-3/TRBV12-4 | TGTGCCAGCACCCCGAGATTGGGCAGCTCCTACGAGCAGTACTTC | CASTPRLGSSYEQYF
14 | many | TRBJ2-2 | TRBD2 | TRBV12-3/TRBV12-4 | TGTGCCAGCAGTTTTAGCGGGAGCACCGGGGAGCTGTTTTTT | CASSFSGSTGELFF
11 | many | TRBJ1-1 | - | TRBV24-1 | TGTGCCACCAGTAGGGGTTCTGAAGCTTTCTTT | CATSRGSEAFF
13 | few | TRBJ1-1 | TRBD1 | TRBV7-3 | TGTGCCAGCAGCGAAGACCGGACAGGGGAAGCTTTCTTT | CASSEDRTGEAFF
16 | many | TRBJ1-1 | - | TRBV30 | TGTGCCTGGAGGGTTCGGTCGTACAGAGTGAACACTGAAGCTTTCTTT | CAWRVRSYRVNTEAFF
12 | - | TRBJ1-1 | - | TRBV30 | TGTGCCTGGAGTGGGTCGGGCCTCGAAGCTTTCTTT | CAWSGSGLEAFF
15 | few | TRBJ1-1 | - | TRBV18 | TGTGCCAGCTCACCAGATTATCAGAGGAACACTGAAGCTTTCTTT | CASSPDYQRNTEAFF